Listed here are 25 T cell receptor beta chains from one sample, sequenced in a study of CD4 T cells in relation to SARS-CoV-2 and coronaviruses (dated by TCRdb to 2020 to 2023). CD4+ T cells from unexposed donors were collected before the COVID-19 pandemic (2011-2018). The EasySep CD4+ T cell isolation kit was used to isolate CD4+ T cells once the cultures had run for roughly 9 days. The protocol used for the library was the immunoSEQ multiplex PCR assay. Held by TCRdb, this immuneACCESS table contains in-frame sequences only and omits some clones. Under half of the omission traces to an unresolved V gene where checked; the cause of the rest is unknown. This sample lists 18,000 or so clones; around three quarters were detected once. Of the sample, about a quarter is held by the ten largest clones. No antigens are known for them. Sequencing was performed on CD4+ T cells from PBMCs, cultured in vitro. These receptors all stem from a human donor in good health.

The chain combines TRBV7-8 with TRBJ2-3, with D possibly TRBD2 on 6 matching bases. Germline V gene lookup returns CDR1 SGHVS and CDR2 FQNEAQ. Trimming pared 1 base from V and 8 bases from J, leaving 13 bases between. The CDR3 runs to 14 residues. The CDR3 loop is CASSLGGLSRTQYF. The CDR3 bases are TGTGCCAGCAGCTTAGGGGGACTGTCCCGTACGCAGTATTTT.

The genes are TRBV3-1 (or the pseudogene TRBV3-2) and TRBJ1-3, with a weak D call TRBD1 (6 bases). The V gene lost 6 bases and the J gene lost 4 bases, with 13 bases spanning the gap. Germline CDR1 LGHDT, CDR2 YNNKEL (reference sequence). The CDR3 runs 14 residues. CDR3 sequence: CASRRGDKGNTIYF. CDR3 bases: TGTGCCAGCAGGAGGGGGGACAAAGGAAACACCATATATTTT.

This clone has only a few counts. The chain joins TRBV6-1 to TRBJ2-5, with D uncertain. The CDR3 is 12 residues long. CDR1 and CDR2 from the germline V gene are MNHNS and SASEGT. V lost 1 base to trimming and J lost 12 bases, with 12 bases between them. CDR3 coding DNA: TGTGCCAGCAGTGAAGTTGGGCAGCTTGAGTACTTC. Translation gives CASSEVGQLEYF.

This clone came up a few times. The chain recombines TRBV9 with TRBJ2-3; 8 nucleotides match TRBD2. Germline CDR1 reads SGDLS; CDR2 reads YYNGEE. This CDR3 contains 15 residues. The trim removed 0 bases at V and 5 bases at J, leaving 5 bases unmatched. CDR3 coding DNA: TGTGCCAGCAGCGTAGCGGGAGGGCCGGAAGATACGCAGTATTTT. It is translated as CASSVAGGPEDTQYF.

This clone was detected only a few times. The chain combines TRBV2 with TRBJ2-2; D might be TRBD2 (7 bases). The CDR3 loop spans 14 amino acids. From germline, CDR1 is SNHLY and CDR2 FYNNEI. V lost 6 bases and J 6 bases, leaving 14 bases between the germline ends. As DNA, the CDR3 is TGTGCCAGCAGGCCACAGGGAGGGTCCGGGGAGCTGTTTTTT. Its protein is CASRPQGGSGELFF.

V gene TRBV5-4 combines with J gene TRBJ1-3; D ambiguous. The germline V and J ends were trimmed by 4 bases and 0 bases, with 14 bases remaining between them. Per the germline V gene, CDR1 is SGHNT and CDR2 is YYREEE (reference sequence). The length of the CDR3 is 16 residues. The CDR3 protein is CASSPLPGASGNTIYF. CDR3 DNA: TGTGCCAGCAGCCCCCTCCCCGGCGCCTCTGGAAACACCATATATTTT. Based on the CDR3 plus reference TRBV5-4 and TRBJ1-3, the full variable domain is ETGVTQSPTHLIKTRGQQVTLRCSSQSGHNTVSWYQQALGQGPQFIFQYYREEENGRGNFPPRFSGLQFPNYSSELNVNALELDDSALYLCASSPLPGASGNTIYFGEGSWLTVV.

The CDR3 loop is CASSPDIFSYEQYF. CDR3 coding DNA: TGTGCCAGCTCTCCCGACATTTTCTCCTACGAGCAGTACTTC. The rearrangement joins TRBV18 to TRBJ2-7; no firm D call. Trimming pared 6 bases from V and 0 bases from J, leaving 12 bases between. The CDR3 is made up of 14 amino acids. Germline-derived CDR1 and CDR2 are KGHSH and LQKENI. The full variable domain, with the rest looked up from reference TRBV18 and TRBJ2-7, is NAGVMQNPRHLVRRRGQEARLRCSPMKGHSHVYWYRQLPEEGLKFMVYLQKENIIDESGMPKERFSAEFPKEGPSILRIQQVVRGDSAAYFCASSPDIFSYEQYFGPGTRLTVT.

The chain combines TRBV24-1 with TRBJ2-6; 10 positions match TRBD1. The length of the CDR3 is 18 residues. Germline V CDR1 and CDR2: KGHDR, SFDVKD. Trimming cost V 3 bases and J 0 bases; bases outside gene matches: 4. The CDR3 reads CATSDPGQGNSGANVLTF. CDR3 nucleotides: TGTGCCACCAGTGATCCGGGACAGGGGAACTCTGGGGCCAACGTCCTGACTTTC.

The chain is built from TRBV27 and TRBJ1-5; D gene ambiguous. CDR3 size: 13 residues. CDR1 and CDR2 from the germline V gene are MNHEY and SMNVEV (reference sequence). The germline V and J ends were trimmed by 6 bases and 0 bases, with 6 bases remaining between them. The chain's CDR3 is CASSRYSNQPQHF. In nucleotides, the CDR3 is TGTGCCAGCAGCAGGTATAGCAATCAGCCCCAGCATTTT.

The chain links TRBV6-1 to TRBJ2-5, with TRBD2 as a possible D gene (6 bases). With 1 base removed from V and 5 bases from J, the gap between germline ends came to 17 bases. Germline V gene sequence: CDR1 MNHNS, CDR2 SASEGT. This CDR3 spans 16 amino acids. CDR3 protein: CASSEEVEGGRETQYF. Written as DNA, the CDR3 is TGTGCCAGCAGTGAAGAGGTGGAGGGCGGAAGGGAGACCCAGTACTTC.

The genes are TRBV2 and TRBJ2-7; the match to TRBD2 covers 7 bases. Germline V gene data show CDR1 as SNHLY and CDR2 as FYNNEI. J lost 2 bases, V lost 7 bases, and 8 bases had no gene match. The CDR3 is made up of 14 amino acids. For the CDR3, the DNA is TGTGCCAGCACTTCTGGGACTACAACCTACGAGCAGTACTTC. The encoded protein is CASTSGTTTYEQYF.

The rearrangement joins TRBV15 to TRBJ1-4, with D unclear. Between the trimmed V and J ends, which lost 1 base and 5 bases, there was a span of 8 bases. The CDR3 spans 14 residues. Germline V gene sequence: CDR1 LNHNV, CDR2 YYDKDF (reference sequence). The CDR3 loop is CATSRGSENEKLFF. The DNA of the CDR3 is TGTGCCACCAGCAGAGGGTCGGAGAATGAAAAACTGTTTTTT.

The chain combines TRBV3-1 (or the pseudogene TRBV3-2) with TRBJ1-4; D gene ambiguous. The CDR3 spans 17 residues. V lost 0 bases, J lost 11 bases, and 22 bases lay in between. CDR1 is LGHDT and CDR2 is YNNKEL in the germline V gene (reference sequence). CDR3 protein: CASSQDQIRAGEEKLFF. The CDR3 DNA sequence: TGTGCCAGCAGCCAAGATCAGATTAGGGCCGGGGAGGAGAAACTGTTTTTT.

The rearrangement links TRBV18 to TRBJ1-1; maybe TRBD1 (6 bases). In germline, CDR1 is KGHSH, CDR2 LQKENI. The CDR3 consists of 15 residues. Trimming removed 3 bases from V and 0 bases from J, with 11 bases in between. This CDR3 reads CASSPHREMNTEAFF. CDR3 sequence (DNA): TGTGCCAGCTCACCTCACAGGGAAATGAACACTGAAGCTTTCTTT.

The chain couples TRBV11-1 to TRBJ2-4; tentatively, D is TRBD2 (5 bases). V was pared by 2 bases and J by 2 bases, with 7 bases between. Germline assignment: CDR1 SGHAT and CDR2 FQDESV (reference sequence). This CDR3 contains 14 residues. The DNA for the CDR3 is TGTGCCAGCAGCTTACGGGGTTCCAAAAACATTCAGTACTTC. It codes for CASSLRGSKNIQYF.

The chain has TRBV25-1 and TRBJ2-2; D is possibly TRBD2 (6 bases). CDR3 size: 16 residues. Germline V gives CDR1 MGHDK, CDR2 SYGVNS. Trimming shortened V by 3 bases and J by 0 bases, and 11 bases separated the two germline ends. The CDR3 is CASSDPGTANTGELFF. Here the CDR3 DNA reads TGTGCCAGCAGTGATCCCGGGACTGCGAACACCGGGGAGCTGTTTTTT.

CDR3 DNA sequence: TGTGCCAGCAGTTTAACTTCGGACAGGGGTTTAGCAGATACGCAGTATTTT. It encodes CASSLTSDRGLADTQYF. V and J are TRBV28 and TRBJ2-3, with 9 bases aligning to TRBD1. CDR3 length equals 17 residues. Trimming took 2 bases from V and 4 from J; bases not matched to a gene: 10. CDR1 MDHEN and CDR2 SYDVKM come from the germline V gene.

V gene TRBV2 combines with J gene TRBJ2-5, with D unclear. Germline V gene lookup returns CDR1 SNHLY and CDR2 FYNNEI. This CDR3 comprises 16 residues. Trimming removed 1 base at V and 5 bases at J, with 17 bases between. The CDR3 sequence: CASSEVRGGKMETQYF. Here the CDR3 DNA reads TGTGCCAGCAGTGAAGTTCGAGGCGGCAAGATGGAGACCCAGTACTTC.

This clone has more than one count but fewer than ten. The chain uses TRBV9 and TRBJ2-7; 7 nucleotides line up with TRBD2. V was pared by 3 bases and J by 2 bases, with 8 bases of the junction left unmatched. The germline CDR1 and CDR2 sequences are SGDLS and YYNGEE. The CDR3 sequence is 15 residues long. CDR3 nucleotides: TGTGCCAGCAGCGCAGGACTAGACCTCGCCTACGAGCAGTACTTC. This sequence encodes CASSAGLDLAYEQYF. The complete variable domain, with remaining parts taken from reference TRBV9 and TRBJ2-7, reads DSGVTQTPKHLITATGQRVTLRCSPRSGDLSVYWYQQSLDQGLQFLIQYYNGEERAKGNILERFSAQQFPDLHSELNLSSLELGDSALYFCASSAGLDLAYEQYFGPGTRLTVT.

V gene TRBV6-1 combines with J gene TRBJ1-1; D remains unclear. The CDR3 runs to 16 residues. The ends were cut back, 0 bases at V and 1 base at J, with 12 bases in the middle. Germline V gene sequence: CDR1 MNHNS, CDR2 SASEGT. The CDR3 here is CASSEAGRPTNTEAFF. Here the CDR3 DNA reads TGTGCCAGCAGTGAAGCGGGGAGACCGACGAACACTGAAGCTTTCTTT.

V usage is TRBV5-4 and J usage is TRBJ1-2; D may be TRBD1 (6 bases). V was cut by 4 bases and J by 7 bases, with 17 bases left in between. The CDR3 loop spans 14 amino acids. Germline V gene lookup returns CDR1 SGHNT and CDR2 YYREEE (reference sequence). The CDR3 sequence is CASSPPGRQAGYTF. CDR3 DNA sequence: TGTGCCAGCAGCCCCCCGGGGAGACAGGCTGGCTACACCTTC.

The genes are TRBV27 and TRBJ1-1; TRBD1 is a possible D gene (6 bases). The length of the CDR3 is 13 residues. Germline-derived CDR1 and CDR2 are MNHEY and SMNVEV (reference sequence). The V end lost 2 bases, the J end lost 10 bases, and 14 bases lay between the germline ends. The CDR3 spells CASSLGQGRRAFF. The CDR3 bases are TGTGCCAGCAGTTTAGGGCAGGGGCGACGAGCTTTCTTT.

This clone was seen more than once but under ten times. The rearrangement joins TRBV30 to TRBJ1-6, with 8 bases that match TRBD1. This CDR3 contains 15 residues. Germline V gene lookup returns CDR1 GTSNPN and CDR2 SVGIG (reference sequence). The junction had 12 bases not matched to a gene; V was cut back by 5 bases and J by 9 bases. This CDR3 reads CAWGPKGQGGSPLHF. For the CDR3, the DNA is TGTGCCTGGGGCCCTAAAGGACAGGGCGGTTCACCCCTCCACTTT.

The V call is TRBV5-4, the J call TRBJ2-7; D unresolved. The CDR3 runs 16 residues. Trimming cost V 4 bases and J 0 bases, with 17 bases left between them. Germline V gene sequence: CDR1 SGHNT, CDR2 YYREEE (reference sequence). The CDR3 region is CASSRGRPQSSYEQYF. In nucleotides, the CDR3 is TGTGCCAGCAGCCGCGGAAGACCCCAGAGCTCCTACGAGCAGTACTTC.

The J gene is TRBJ2-1, the V gene TRBV28; D is perhaps TRBD2 (6 bases). The V gene lost 7 bases and the J gene lost 9 bases, with 16 bases spanning the gap. CDR1 is MDHEN and CDR2 is SYDVKM in the germline V gene. The CDR3 is 13 amino acids. CDR3 sequence (DNA): TGTGCCAGCATGGAGGGAGTACTACGTGAGCAGTTCTTC. It specifies CASMEGVLREQFF.